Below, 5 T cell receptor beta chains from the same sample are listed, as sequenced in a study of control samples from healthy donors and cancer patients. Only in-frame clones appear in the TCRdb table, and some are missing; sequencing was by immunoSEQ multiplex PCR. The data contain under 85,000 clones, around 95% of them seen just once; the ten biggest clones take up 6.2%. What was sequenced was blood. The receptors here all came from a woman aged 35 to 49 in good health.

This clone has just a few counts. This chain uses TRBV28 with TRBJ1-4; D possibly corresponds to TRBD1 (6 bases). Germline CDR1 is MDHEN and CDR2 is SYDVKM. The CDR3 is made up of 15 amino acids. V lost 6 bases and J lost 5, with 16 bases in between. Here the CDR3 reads CASRLTRGMNEKLFF. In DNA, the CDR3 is TGTGCCAGCAGACTAACGAGGGGGATGAATGAAAAACTGTTTTTT.

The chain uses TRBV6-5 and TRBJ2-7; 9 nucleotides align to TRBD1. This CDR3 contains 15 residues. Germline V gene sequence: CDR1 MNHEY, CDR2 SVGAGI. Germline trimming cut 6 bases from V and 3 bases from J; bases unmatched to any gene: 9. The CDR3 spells CASRDRDRDFYEQYF. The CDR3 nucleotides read TGTGCCAGCAGGGACCGGGACAGGGATTTCTACGAGCAGTACTTC.

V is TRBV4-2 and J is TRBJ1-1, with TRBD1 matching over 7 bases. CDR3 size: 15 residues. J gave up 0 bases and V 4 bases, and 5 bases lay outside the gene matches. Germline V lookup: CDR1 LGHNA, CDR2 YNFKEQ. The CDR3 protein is CASSRLDRLNTEAFF. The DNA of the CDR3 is TGTGCCAGCAGCCGGTTGGACAGGCTGAACACTGAAGCTTTCTTT.

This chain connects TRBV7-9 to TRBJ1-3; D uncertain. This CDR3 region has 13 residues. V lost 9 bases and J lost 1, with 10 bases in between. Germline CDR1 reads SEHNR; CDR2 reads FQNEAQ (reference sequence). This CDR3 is CASQPGSGNTIYF. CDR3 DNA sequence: TGTGCCAGTCAGCCGGGATCTGGAAACACCATATATTTT.

The CDR3 bases are TGTGCCAGCAGCAAAGCGCCGGCTTCTTCGGGGGTCGAATTAAGGATAGGATCGAAGACCATATATTTT. Translated, it gives CASSKAPASSGVELRIGSKTIYF. The chain couples TRBV21-1 to TRBJ1-3. TRBV21-1 is a pseudogene. The CDR3 runs to 23 residues.